Below are 28 T cell receptor beta chains sequenced from a single sample in a study of T cell responses to AZD1222 COVID-19 vaccine. The method was immunoSEQ multiplex PCR; TCRdb's version includes in-frame clones alone and lacks a portion of them. The sample holds under 95,000 clones, approximately 87% seen once. The material sequenced was peripheral blood, taken 28 days after the second AZD1222 dose. The receptor source for this set is an adult who received the AZD1222 COVID-19 vaccine.

This chain connects TRBV28 to TRBJ2-2; 8 nucleotides agree with TRBD1. V was clipped by 4 bases and J by 5 bases; unmatched bases: 9. The CDR3 is 16 amino acids. The V gene's germline CDR1 is MDHEN and CDR2 SYDVKM. For the CDR3, the DNA is TGTGCCAGCAGTTCCTTTGACAGGGGATTAACCGGGGAGCTGTTTTTT. Amino acids: CASSSFDRGLTGELFF.

CDR3 sequence reads: CASSQPLGAGNSPLHF. CDR3 DNA sequence: TGCGCCAGCAGCCAACCACTTGGCGCGGGCAATTCACCCCTCCACTTT. This chain connects TRBV4-1 to TRBJ1-6; no firm D call. The CDR3 sequence is 16 residues long. The germline V gene encodes CDR1 MGHRA and CDR2 YSYEKL. V was shortened by 2 bases and J by 7 bases, with 15 bases between the two germline ends.

This clone has only one observation. CDR3 residues: CASSQDQDRAYEQYF. The CDR3 bases are TGTGCCAGCAGCCAAGATCAGGACAGAGCCTACGAGCAGTACTTC. V is TRBV4-2 and J is TRBJ2-7; a weak D match, TRBD1 (6 bases). Germline values: CDR1 LGHNA, CDR2 YNFKEQ. Trimming stripped 0 bases from V and 2 bases from J, with 11 bases between. There are 15 residues in the CDR3.

This chain uses TRBV6-2 or TRBV6-3 with TRBJ2-7; D gene ambiguous. Trimming removed 2 bases from V and 1 base from J, with 9 bases in between. CDR1 and CDR2 from the germline V gene are MNHEY and SVGEGT. CDR3 size: 14 residues. In DNA form, the CDR3 reads TGTGCCAGCAGTTACGGGGTGGGGTCCTACGAGCAGTACTTC. Translating gives CASSYGVGSYEQYF.

The chain employs TRBV7-2 and TRBJ1-2; 8 nucleotides agree with TRBD1. CDR1 and CDR2 from the germline V gene are SGHTA and FQGNSA. The CDR3 length is 16 residues. J gave up 4 bases and V 5 bases, and 12 bases lay outside the gene matches. CDR3 protein: CASSPRAGGRGYGYTF. In DNA, the CDR3 is TGTGCCAGCAGCCCGAGGGCAGGGGGCAGGGGCTATGGCTACACCTTC.

This clone appeared a few times. The J gene is TRBJ2-7, the V gene TRBV12-3 or TRBV12-4; D unresolved. V was clipped by 1 base and J by 1 base, with 5 bases between them. This CDR3 region has 13 residues. The CDR3 spells CASSLEGSYEQYF. Written as DNA, the CDR3 is TGTGCCAGCAGTTTAGAGGGATCCTACGAGCAGTACTTC.

The chain is built from TRBV5-6 and TRBJ1-4; 9 nucleotides line up with TRBD1. This CDR3 is built from 14 residues. The germline V gene encodes CDR1 SGHDT and CDR2 YYEEEE. With V trimmed by 5 bases and J by 5 bases, 4 bases remained unmatched. CDR3 in amino acids: CASSRTGENEKLFF. Here the CDR3 DNA reads TGTGCCAGCAGTAGGACAGGGGAGAATGAAAAACTGTTTTTT.

This chain links TRBV5-1 with TRBJ2-1; D possibly matches TRBD1 or TRBD2 (5 bases each). The CDR3 covers 13 residues. V lost 4 bases and J 9 bases, leaving 14 bases between the germline ends. Germline loops: CDR1 SGHRS, CDR2 YFSETQ. DNA for the CDR3: TGCGCCAGCAGCAGGGGAAGTGGAGGTGAGCAGTTCTTC. It encodes CASSRGSGGEQFF.

The chain has TRBV28 and TRBJ2-1, with 11 bases identical to TRBD1. Germline assignment: CDR1 MDHEN and CDR2 SYDVKM. This CDR3 contains 14 residues. V was pared by 7 bases and J by 7 bases, with 6 bases of the junction left unmatched. This chain's CDR3 is CASITRDRGNEQFF. In nucleotides, the CDR3 is TGTGCCAGCATTACCCGGGACAGGGGGAATGAGCAGTTCTTC. Variable domain in full (rest from reference TRBV28 and TRBJ2-1): DVKVTQSSRYLVKRTGEKVFLECVQDMDHENMFWYRQDPGLGLRLIYFSYDVKMKEKGDIPEGYSVSREKKERFSLILESASTNQTSMYLCASITRDRGNEQFFGPGTRLTVL.

This chain uses TRBV29-1 with TRBJ1-1; D call uncertain. The CDR3 sequence is 14 residues long. Germline lookup yields CDR1 SQVTM and CDR2 ANQGSEA. V lost 2 bases and J 5 bases, leaving 15 bases between the germline ends. Here the CDR3 DNA reads TGCAGCGTTGAACGTGAGGAGAAGAGGACTGAAGCTTTCTTT. Translated, it gives CSVEREEKRTEAFF.

The sample holds one count of this clone. The CDR3 region is CASREMDRGNYGYTF. Written as DNA, the CDR3 is TGTGCCAGCAGGGAGATGGACAGGGGTAACTATGGCTACACCTTC. The rearrangement links TRBV6-5 to TRBJ1-2, with TRBD1 matching over 9 bases. CDR3 length: 15 amino acids. With V trimmed by 6 bases and J by 1 base, 6 bases remained unmatched. Germline V CDR1 and CDR2: MNHEY, SVGAGI.

V usage is TRBV19 and J usage is TRBJ1-6; D gene uncertain. The CDR3 is 15 residues long. Germline-derived CDR1 and CDR2 are LNHDA and SQIVND (reference sequence). V dropped 8 bases and J dropped 7 bases, with 18 bases sitting between them. The CDR3 nucleotides are TGTGCCAGTGGCCCAAGGGAAGTGTGGAATTCACCCCTCCACTTT. This sequence encodes CASGPREVWNSPLHF.

The chain combines TRBV12-3 or TRBV12-4 with TRBJ2-1; D is possibly TRBD1 (5 bases). V shed 7 bases and J shed 10 bases, with 17 bases lying between them. There are 13 residues in the CDR3. DNA for the CDR3: TGTGCCAGCATCCTACTCTTGGGGCGCGAGCAGTTCTTC. This codes for CASILLLGREQFF.

This clone turned up a few times. The J gene is TRBJ1-2, the V gene TRBV24-1; no clear D. Germline CDR1 reads KGHDR; CDR2 reads SFDVKD. This CDR3 has 14 residues. V lost 3 bases and J lost 9, with 16 bases in between. The CDR3 reads CATSDPLESGRYTF. The CDR3 bases are TGTGCCACCAGTGATCCCTTGGAGTCTGGGCGCTACACCTTC.

The rearrangement links TRBV5-1 to TRBJ2-6; D gene unclear. Trimming pared 3 bases from V and 3 bases from J, leaving 4 bases between. Germline V CDR1 and CDR2: SGHRS, YFSETQ. There are 13 residues in the CDR3. The CDR3: CASSSDGANVLTF. CDR3 in DNA: TGCGCCAGCAGCTCCGATGGGGCCAACGTCCTGACTTTC.

The chain uses TRBV5-1 and TRBJ1-2; possibly TRBD1 for D (5 bases). Trimming left V 1 base short and J 0 bases short, with 10 bases between. This CDR3 spans 15 amino acids. Germline V gene sequence: CDR1 SGHRS, CDR2 YFSETQ. CDR3 protein: CASSLSKGPNYGYTF. The CDR3 DNA sequence: TGCGCCAGCAGCTTGAGTAAGGGGCCTAACTATGGCTACACCTTC.

The J gene is TRBJ2-1, the V gene TRBV5-1; tentative D call: TRBD1 (6 bases). V lost 1 base and J lost 7, with 12 bases in between. The CDR3 loop spans 14 amino acids. Germline V lookup: CDR1 SGHRS, CDR2 YFSETQ. CDR3 sequence (DNA): TGCGCCAGCAGCTTGCGGGGACAAGGGAATGAGCAGTTCTTC. It specifies CASSLRGQGNEQFF.

The chain couples TRBV30 to TRBJ2-3; 7 bases align to TRBD2. CDR3 length: 14 amino acids. V lost 5 bases and J lost 4; bases outside the gene matches: 9. Germline-derived CDR1 and CDR2 are GTSNPN and SVGIG (reference sequence). The CDR3, as DNA: TGTGCCTGGGTAGGAAGCGGGGCCCCAGATACGCAGTATTTT. It yields the protein CAWVGSGAPDTQYF.

The chain is built from TRBV30 and TRBJ2-7; 9 positions agree with TRBD1. The CDR3 has 13 amino acids. Germline V gene lookup returns CDR1 GTSNPN and CDR2 SVGIG (reference sequence). Trimming cost V 5 bases and J 5 bases; bases outside gene matches: 7. The CDR3: CAWGQGPSDEQYF. The CDR3 nucleotides read TGTGCCTGGGGACAGGGGCCTTCCGACGAGCAGTACTTC. Full variable domain (remainder filled in from reference TRBV30 and TRBJ2-7): SQTIHQWPATLVQPVGSPLSLECTVEGTSNPNLYWYRQAAGRGLQLLFYSVGIGQISSEVPQNLSASRPQDRQFILSSKKLLLSDSGFYLCAWGQGPSDEQYFGPGTRLTVT.

This sequence joins TRBV6-5 and TRBJ1-4, with D possibly matching TRBD1 (6 bases). Germline values: CDR1 MNHEY, CDR2 SVGAGI. The CDR3 contains 14 residues. V was cut by 5 bases and J by 4 bases, with 11 bases left in between. The CDR3 reads CASSRTVLNEKLFF. CDR3 sequence (DNA): TGTGCCAGCAGTCGGACAGTTCTTAATGAAAAACTGTTTTTT.

The chain joins TRBV5-1 to TRBJ1-6, with D tentatively TRBD1 (5 bases). V was shortened by 0 bases and J by 10 bases, with 14 bases between the two germline ends. Looked up from germline, CDR1 is SGHRS and CDR2 is YFSETQ. The length of the CDR3 is 15 residues. The CDR3 sequence: CASSLAGSHPSPLHF. The CDR3 coding sequence is TGCGCCAGCAGCTTGGCAGGGTCCCATCCCTCACCCCTCCACTTT.

The V and J genes are TRBV9 and TRBJ1-2, with TRBD1 matching 8 bases. V dropped 0 bases and J dropped 4; count of bases not matched to a gene: 11. The CDR3 loop spans 17 amino acids. CDR1 is SGDLS and CDR2 is YYNGEE in the germline V gene. The CDR3 DNA is TGTGCCAGCAGCGTAGCTGGGTCCCTGACAGGGGTCTATGGCTACACCTTC. Residues: CASSVAGSLTGVYGYTF.

V is TRBV20-1 and J is TRBJ1-2; 7 positions match TRBD1. Germline CDR1 is DFQATT and CDR2 is SNEGSKA (reference sequence). CDR3 size: 11 residues. CDR3: CSATGMGGYTF. The CDR3 nucleotides read TGCTCGGCGACAGGGATGGGTGGCTACACCTTC.

This clone appeared once. V usage is TRBV2 and J usage is TRBJ2-5; 10 bases match TRBD1. V gave up 7 bases and J gave up 5 bases; unmatched junction bases: 7. The CDR3 has 14 amino acids. The germline gives CDR1 SNHLY, CDR2 FYNNEI. The CDR3 here is CASKTGGSLETQYF. In DNA form, the CDR3 reads TGTGCCAGCAAGACAGGGGGCAGCCTGGAGACCCAGTACTTC.

CDR3 nucleotides: TGTGCCAGCAGTTTTCGGCCAGGGAAGGCGTCCTACGAGCAGTACTTC. It is translated as CASSFRPGKASYEQYF. The V gene is TRBV28, the J gene TRBJ2-7, with a weak D call TRBD1 (5 bases). Per germline, CDR1 MDHEN and CDR2 SYDVKM. The CDR3 has 16 residues. V was pared by 3 bases and J by 1 base, with 16 bases between.

The chain is built from TRBV6-5 and TRBJ1-2, with D maybe TRBD1 (6 bases). Trimming shortened V by 2 bases and J by 1 base, and 14 bases separated the two germline ends. This CDR3 region has 16 residues. The germline CDR1 and CDR2 sequences are MNHEY and SVGAGI. The CDR3 spells CASSYLPGAINYGYTF. Written as DNA, the CDR3 is TGTGCCAGCAGTTACCTGCCGGGGGCTATTAACTATGGCTACACCTTC.

The chain couples TRBV6-1 to TRBJ2-3; D uncertain. This CDR3 spans 12 amino acids. V gave up 3 bases and J gave up 2 bases, with 3 bases separating them. Germline V gene lookup returns CDR1 MNHNS and CDR2 SASEGT. Here the CDR3 DNA reads TGTGCCAGCAGTGATACCACAGATACGCAGTATTTT. Its translation is CASSDTTDTQYF.

The V and J genes are TRBV7-9 and TRBJ2-5, with a weak D call TRBD1 (6 bases). The CDR3 loop spans 14 amino acids. The V and J ends lost 2 bases and 5 bases respectively, with 12 bases between them. The germline V gene encodes CDR1 SEHNR and CDR2 FQNEAQ (reference sequence). The CDR3 is CASSLSRGSETQYF. DNA of the CDR3: TGTGCCAGCAGCTTATCCAGGGGCTCGGAGACCCAGTACTTC.